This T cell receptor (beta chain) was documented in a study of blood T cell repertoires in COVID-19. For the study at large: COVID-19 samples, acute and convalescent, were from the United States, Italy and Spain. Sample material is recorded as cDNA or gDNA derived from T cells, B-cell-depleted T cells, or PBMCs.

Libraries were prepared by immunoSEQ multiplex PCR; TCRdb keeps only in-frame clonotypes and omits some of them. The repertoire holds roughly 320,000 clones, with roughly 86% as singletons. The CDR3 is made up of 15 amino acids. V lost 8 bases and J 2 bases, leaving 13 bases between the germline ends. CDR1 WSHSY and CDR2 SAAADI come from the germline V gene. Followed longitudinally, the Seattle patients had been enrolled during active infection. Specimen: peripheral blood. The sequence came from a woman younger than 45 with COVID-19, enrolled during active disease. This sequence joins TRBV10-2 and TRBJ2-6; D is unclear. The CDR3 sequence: CASRPAAAGANVLTF. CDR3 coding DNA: TGCGCCAGCCGTCCGGCGGCAGCTGGGGCCAACGTCCTGACTTTC.